This is a list of T cell receptor beta chains from one sample in a study of blood T cell repertoires in COVID-19. The method was immunoSEQ multiplex PCR; TCRdb's version includes in-frame clones alone and lacks a portion of them. The repertoire holds about 260,000 clones, around 86% seen once, with about 10% in the top ten. Sequences were obtained from peripheral blood. Receptors were obtained from a man in his forties with active or convalescent COVID-19. Both conserved end residues are part of each CDR3. Each record gives: V gene, clone size, D gene, J gene, CDR3 protein, CDR3 DNA. The D gene is left open where the match is weak. For some rows the clone size is stated as once, few or many, or as a class when expanded; others skip it.

>TRBV13|-|TRBD2|TRBJ2-1
CASSPQGLAGGNEQFF
TGTGCCAGCAGCCCCCAGGGACTAGCGGGAGGAAATGAGCAGTTCTTC
>TRBV28|few|-|TRBJ2-1
CASTNPRDYNEQFF
TGTGCCAGCACCAACCCGAGGGACTACAATGAGCAGTTCTTC
>TRBV4-1|-|-|TRBJ2-7
CASSQDPGFRTYF
TGCGCCAGCAGCCAAGATCCGGGATTTCGAACGTACTTC
>TRBV5-1|-|TRBD1|TRBJ1-5
CASSPTGANSNQPQHF
TGCGCCAGCAGCCCGACAGGGGCCAATAGCAATCAGCCCCAGCATTTT
>TRBV4-1|-|TRBD2|TRBJ2-1
CASSQTTSESSYNEQFF
TGCGCCAGCAGCCAAACAACTAGCGAAAGCTCCTACAATGAGCAGTTCTTC
>TRBV7-8|-|-|TRBJ2-7
CASGEGLPPSYEQYF
TGTGCCAGCGGCGAGGGCTTGCCTCCTTCCTACGAGCAGTACTTC
>TRBV9|once|-|TRBJ1-3
CASSSRLGANEYSGNTIYF
TGTGCCAGCAGCTCCCGTCTGGGGGCGAATGAATACTCTGGAAACACCATATATTTT
>TRBV2|-|-|TRBJ1-6
CASIGEKGSPLHF
TGTGCCAGCATTGGGGAGAAGGGATCACCCCTCCACTTT
>TRBV28|-|TRBD1|TRBJ2-7
CASRGQGNSYEQYF
TGTGCCAGCAGGGGACAGGGGAACTCCTACGAGCAGTACTTC
>TRBV5-1|-|-|TRBJ2-2
CASSLAISGDTGELFF
TGCGCCAGCAGCTTGGCGATATCAGGGGACACCGGGGAGCTGTTTTTT
>TRBV5-4|few|-|TRBJ1-1
CASNWEETGEAFF
TGTGCCAGCAACTGGGAGGAAACCGGTGAAGCTTTCTTT
>TRBV7-9|-|-|TRBJ2-7
CASSRDQPGSEQYF
TGTGCCAGCAGCCGAGACCAACCGGGGTCCGAGCAGTACTTC
>TRBV5-1|-|-|TRBJ2-1
CASSPPVGGPYNEQFF
TGCGCCAGCAGCCCCCCGGTGGGGGGGCCCTACAATGAGCAGTTCTTC
>TRBV12-3/TRBV12-4|-|-|TRBJ1-5
CASSIRDNQPQHF
TGTGCCAGCAGTATCAGGGACAATCAGCCCCAGCATTTT
>TRBV18|once|TRBD1|TRBJ1-3
CASSPQTGRDGNTIYF
TGTGCCAGCTCACCACAGACAGGGCGTGATGGAAACACCATATATTTT
>TRBV19|-|-|TRBJ2-7
CASSSGDALTYEQYF
TGTGCCAGTAGCTCGGGGGACGCCCTCACCTACGAGCAGTACTTC
>TRBV4-1|-|TRBD1|TRBJ2-1
CASSQFTGGGEQFF
TGCGCCAGCAGCCAGTTCACAGGGGGCGGCGAGCAGTTCTTC